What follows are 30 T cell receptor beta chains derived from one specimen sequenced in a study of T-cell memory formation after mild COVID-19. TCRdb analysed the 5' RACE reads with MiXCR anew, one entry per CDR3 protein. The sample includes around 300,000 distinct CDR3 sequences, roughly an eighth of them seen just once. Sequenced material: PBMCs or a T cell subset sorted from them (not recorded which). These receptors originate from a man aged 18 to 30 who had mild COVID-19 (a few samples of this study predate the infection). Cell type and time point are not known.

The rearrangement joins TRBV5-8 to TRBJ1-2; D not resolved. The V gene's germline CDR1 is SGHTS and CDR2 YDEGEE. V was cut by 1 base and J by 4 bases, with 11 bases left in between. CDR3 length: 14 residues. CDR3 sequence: CASSLYWQSYGYTF. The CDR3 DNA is TGTGCCAGCAGCTTGTACTGGCAGAGCTATGGCTACACCTTC.

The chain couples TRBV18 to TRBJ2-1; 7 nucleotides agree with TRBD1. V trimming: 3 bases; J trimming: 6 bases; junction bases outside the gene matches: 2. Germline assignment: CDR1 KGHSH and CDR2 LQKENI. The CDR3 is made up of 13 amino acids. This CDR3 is CASSPAGGNEQFF. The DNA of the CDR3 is TGTGCCAGCTCACCGGCAGGGGGCAATGAGCAGTTCTTC.

The CDR3 is CASSDARTGGSTDTQYF. The CDR3 coding sequence is TGTGCCAGCAGCGACGCCAGGACAGGGGGGAGCACAGATACGCAGTATTTT. The chain joins TRBV9 to TRBJ2-3; 10 nucleotides match TRBD1. V lost 3 bases, J lost 0 bases, and 7 bases stayed unmatched. Germline V lookup: CDR1 SGDLS, CDR2 YYNGEE. CDR3 length equals 17 residues. Full variable domain (outside the CDR3, taken from reference TRBV9 and TRBJ2-3): DSGVTQTPKHLITATGQRVTLRCSPRSGDLSVYWYQQSLDQGLQFLIQYYNGEERAKGNILERFSAQQFPDLHSELNLSSLELGDSALYFCASSDARTGGSTDTQYFGPGTRLTVL.

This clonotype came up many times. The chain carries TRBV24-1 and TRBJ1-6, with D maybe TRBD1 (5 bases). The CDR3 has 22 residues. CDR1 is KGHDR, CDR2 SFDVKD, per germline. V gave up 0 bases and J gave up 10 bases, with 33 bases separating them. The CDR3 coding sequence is TGTGCCACCAGTGATTTGTTTGATCGTCGGGTCGTGGGAGTACAGGTTCAATCACCCCTCCACTTT. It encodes CATSDLFDRRVVGVQVQSPLHF.

The CDR3 protein is CSARDGGYYNEQFF. CDR3 nucleotides: TGCAGTGCTAGAGACGGGGGGTACTACAATGAGCAGTTCTTC. The chain joins TRBV20-1 to TRBJ2-1; TRBD2 agrees at 7 bases. CDR1 is DFQATT, CDR2 SNEGSKA, per germline (reference sequence). V trimming: 0 bases; J trimming: 3 bases; junction bases outside the gene matches: 2. CDR3 size: 14 residues.

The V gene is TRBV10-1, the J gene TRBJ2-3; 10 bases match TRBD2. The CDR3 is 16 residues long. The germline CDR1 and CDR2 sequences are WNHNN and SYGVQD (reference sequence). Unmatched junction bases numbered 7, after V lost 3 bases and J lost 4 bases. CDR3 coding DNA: TGCGCCAGCAGTGAAGGTAGCGGGGGGTTCGCAGATACGCAGTATTTT. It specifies CASSEGSGGFADTQYF.

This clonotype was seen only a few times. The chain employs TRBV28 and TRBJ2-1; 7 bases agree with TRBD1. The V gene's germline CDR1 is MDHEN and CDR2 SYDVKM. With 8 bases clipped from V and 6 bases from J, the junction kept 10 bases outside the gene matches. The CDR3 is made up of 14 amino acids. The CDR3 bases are TGTGCCAGCTCCCAGCTGACAGGGATCAATGAGCAGTTCTTC. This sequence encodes CASSQLTGINEQFF.

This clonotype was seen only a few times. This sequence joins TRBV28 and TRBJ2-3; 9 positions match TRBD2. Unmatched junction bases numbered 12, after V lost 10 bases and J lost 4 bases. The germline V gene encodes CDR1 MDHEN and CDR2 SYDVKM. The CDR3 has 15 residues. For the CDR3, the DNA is TGTGCCACCACCTTTAGCGGGGGCGGGGCAGATACGCAGTATTTT. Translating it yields CATTFSGGGADTQYF. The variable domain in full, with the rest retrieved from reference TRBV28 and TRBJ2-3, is DVKVTQSSRYLVKRTGEKVFLECVQDMDHENMFWYRQDPGLGLRLIYFSYDVKMKEKGDIPEGYSVSREKKERFSLILESASTNQTSMYLCATTFSGGGADTQYFGPGTRLTVL.

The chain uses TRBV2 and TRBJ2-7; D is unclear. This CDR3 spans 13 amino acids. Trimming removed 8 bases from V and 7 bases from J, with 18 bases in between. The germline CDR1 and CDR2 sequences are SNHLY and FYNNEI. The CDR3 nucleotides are TGTGCCAGCTTAGAGTGGATGAAGGTAGAGCAGTACGTC. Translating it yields CASLEWMKVEQYV.

The CDR3 sequence is CASSLVDGHEQFF. The CDR3, as DNA: TGTGCCAGCAGCTTAGTAGATGGCCATGAGCAGTTCTTC. The V call is TRBV7-2, the J call TRBJ2-1; D uncertain. The CDR3 length is 13 residues. V was pared by 1 base and J by 8 bases, with 9 bases between. Germline CDR1 is SGHTA and CDR2 is FQGNSA.

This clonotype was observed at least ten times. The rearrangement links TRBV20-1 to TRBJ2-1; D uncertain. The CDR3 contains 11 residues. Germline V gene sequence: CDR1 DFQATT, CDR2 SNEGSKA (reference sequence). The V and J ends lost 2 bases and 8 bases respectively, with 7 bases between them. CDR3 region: CSARQDHEQFF. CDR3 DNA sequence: TGCAGTGCTAGACAGGACCATGAGCAGTTCTTC.

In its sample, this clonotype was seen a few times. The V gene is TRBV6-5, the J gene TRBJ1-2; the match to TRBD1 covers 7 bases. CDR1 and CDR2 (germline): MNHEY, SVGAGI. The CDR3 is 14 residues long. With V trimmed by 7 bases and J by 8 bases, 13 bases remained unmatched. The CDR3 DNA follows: TGTGCCAGCAAGATTTATCCGGGACAGTACGGCTACACCTTC. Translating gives CASKIYPGQYGYTF.

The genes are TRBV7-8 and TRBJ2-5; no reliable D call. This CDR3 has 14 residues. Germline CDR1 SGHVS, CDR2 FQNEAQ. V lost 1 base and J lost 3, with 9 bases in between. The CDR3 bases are TGTGCCAGCAGCTTAGGATCGCGAAAAGAGACCCAGTACTTC. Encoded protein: CASSLGSRKETQYF.

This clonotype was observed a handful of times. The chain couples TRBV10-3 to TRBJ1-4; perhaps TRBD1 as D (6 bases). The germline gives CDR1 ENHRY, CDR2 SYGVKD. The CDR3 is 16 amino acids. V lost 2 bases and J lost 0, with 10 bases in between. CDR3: CAISETGQSTNEKLFF. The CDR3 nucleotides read TGTGCCATCAGTGAGACCGGACAGTCAACTAATGAAAAACTGTTTTTT.

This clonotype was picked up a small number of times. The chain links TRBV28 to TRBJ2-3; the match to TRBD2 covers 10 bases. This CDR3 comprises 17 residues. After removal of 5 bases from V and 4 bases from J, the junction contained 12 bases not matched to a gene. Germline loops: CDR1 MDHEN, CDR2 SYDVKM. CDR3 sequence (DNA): TGTGCCAGCAGTCCACCCGACGGGACTAGCGACTCAGATACGCAGTATTTT. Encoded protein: CASSPPDGTSDSDTQYF.

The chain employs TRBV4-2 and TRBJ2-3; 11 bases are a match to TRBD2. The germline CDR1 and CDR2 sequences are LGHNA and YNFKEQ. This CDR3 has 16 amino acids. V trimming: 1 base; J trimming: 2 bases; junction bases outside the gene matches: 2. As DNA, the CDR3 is TGTGCCAGCAGCCAAGGGACTAGCGGGCACACAGATACGCAGTATTTT. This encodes CASSQGTSGHTDTQYF.

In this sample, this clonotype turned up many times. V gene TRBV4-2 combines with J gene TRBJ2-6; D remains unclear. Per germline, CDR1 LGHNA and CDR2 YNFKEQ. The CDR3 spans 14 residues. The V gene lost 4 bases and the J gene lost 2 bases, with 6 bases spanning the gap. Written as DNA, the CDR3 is TGTGCCAGCAGCCCCCGGGCTGGGGCCAACGTCCTGACTTTC. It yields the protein CASSPRAGANVLTF.

The CDR3: CAIGPGAQETQYF. The DNA of the CDR3 is TGTGCCATCGGCCCAGGGGCGCAAGAGACCCAGTACTTC. The chain joins TRBV10-3 to TRBJ2-5; TRBD1 might be the D (6 bases). The CDR3 has 13 residues. Germline values: CDR1 ENHRY, CDR2 SYGVKD. V was pared by 8 bases and J by 2 bases, with 12 bases between.

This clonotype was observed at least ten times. CDR3 residues: CASSIPTADPNTGELFF. The CDR3 DNA reads as TGTGCCAGTAGTATACCGACAGCTGACCCGAACACCGGGGAGCTGTTTTTT. The rearrangement links TRBV19 to TRBJ2-2; D is perhaps TRBD1 (5 bases). The germline V and J ends were trimmed by 2 bases and 0 bases, with 13 bases remaining between them. The CDR3 length is 17 residues. Per germline, CDR1 LNHDA and CDR2 SQIVND (reference sequence).

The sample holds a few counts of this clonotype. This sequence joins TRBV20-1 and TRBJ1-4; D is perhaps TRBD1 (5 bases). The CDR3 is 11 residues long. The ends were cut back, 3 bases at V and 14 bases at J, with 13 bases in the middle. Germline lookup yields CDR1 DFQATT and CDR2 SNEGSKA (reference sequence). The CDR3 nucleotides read TGCAGTGCTAGTTCAGGGTTAATTCTGTTTTTT. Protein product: CSASSGLILFF.

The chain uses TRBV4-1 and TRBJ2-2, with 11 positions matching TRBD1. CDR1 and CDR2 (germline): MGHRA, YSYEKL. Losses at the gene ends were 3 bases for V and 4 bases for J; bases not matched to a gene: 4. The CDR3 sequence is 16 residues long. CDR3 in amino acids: CASSHLGTGGTGELFF. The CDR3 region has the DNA TGCGCCAGCAGCCACCTGGGGACAGGGGGCACCGGGGAGCTGTTTTTT.

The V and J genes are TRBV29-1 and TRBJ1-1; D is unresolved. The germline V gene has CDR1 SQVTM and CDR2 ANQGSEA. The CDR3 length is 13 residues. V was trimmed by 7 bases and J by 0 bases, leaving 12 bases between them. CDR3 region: CSASARLNTEAFF. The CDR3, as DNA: TGCAGCGCCTCGGCCAGGCTGAACACTGAAGCTTTCTTT. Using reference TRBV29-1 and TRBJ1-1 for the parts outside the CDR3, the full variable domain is SAVISQKPSRDICQRGTSLTIQCQVDSQVTMMFWYRQQPGQSLTLIATANQGSEATYESGFVIDKFPISRPNLTFSTLTVSNMSPEDSSIYLCSASARLNTEAFFGQGTRLTVV.

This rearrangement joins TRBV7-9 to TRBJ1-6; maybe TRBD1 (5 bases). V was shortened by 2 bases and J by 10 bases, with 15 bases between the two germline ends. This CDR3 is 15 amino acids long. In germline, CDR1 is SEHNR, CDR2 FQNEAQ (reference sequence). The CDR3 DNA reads TGTGCCAGCAGCTTATTGAGGGGTATGGAGTCACCCCTCCACTTT. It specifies CASSLLRGMESPLHF. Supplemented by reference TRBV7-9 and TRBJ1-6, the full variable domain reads DTGVSQNPRHKITKRGQNVTFRCDPISEHNRLYWYRQTLGQGPEFLTYFQNEAQLEKSRLLSDRFSAERPKGSFSTLEIQRTEQGDSAMYLCASSLLRGMESPLHFGNGTRLTVT.

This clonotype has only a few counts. The CDR3 loop is CSAGPGLKTETQYF. The CDR3 region has the DNA TGCAGCGCTGGACCGGGACTCAAGACGGAGACCCAGTACTTC. V is TRBV29-1 and J is TRBJ2-5, with D possibly matching TRBD2 (6 bases). This CDR3 is built from 14 residues. Germline-derived CDR1 and CDR2 are SQVTM and ANQGSEA. V was cut by 7 bases and J by 5 bases, with 20 bases left in between.

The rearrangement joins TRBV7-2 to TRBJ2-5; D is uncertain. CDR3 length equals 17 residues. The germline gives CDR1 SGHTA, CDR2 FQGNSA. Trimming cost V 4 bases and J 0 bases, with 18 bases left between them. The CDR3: CASSSLNEPYYQETQYF. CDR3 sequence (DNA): TGTGCCAGCAGCTCCTTAAACGAGCCCTATTACCAAGAGACCCAGTACTTC.

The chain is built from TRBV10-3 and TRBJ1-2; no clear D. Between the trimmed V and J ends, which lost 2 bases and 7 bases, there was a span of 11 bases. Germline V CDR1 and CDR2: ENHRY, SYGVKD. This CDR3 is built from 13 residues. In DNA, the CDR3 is TGTGCCATCAGTGAGGGTTACAGTTTTGGCTACACCTTC. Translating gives CAISEGYSFGYTF.

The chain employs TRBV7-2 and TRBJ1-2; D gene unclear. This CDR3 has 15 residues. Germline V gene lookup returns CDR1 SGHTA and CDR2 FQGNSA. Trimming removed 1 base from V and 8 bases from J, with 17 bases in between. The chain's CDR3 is CASSLGWSGVVGYTF. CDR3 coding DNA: TGTGCCAGCAGCTTAGGGTGGTCGGGTGTCGTCGGCTACACCTTC. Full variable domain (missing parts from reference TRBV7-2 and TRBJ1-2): GAGVSQSPSNKVTEKGKDVELRCDPISGHTALYWYRQSLGQGLEFLIYFQGNSAPDKSGLPSDRFSAERTGGSVSTLTIQRTQQEDSAVYLCASSLGWSGVVGYTFGSGTRLTVV.

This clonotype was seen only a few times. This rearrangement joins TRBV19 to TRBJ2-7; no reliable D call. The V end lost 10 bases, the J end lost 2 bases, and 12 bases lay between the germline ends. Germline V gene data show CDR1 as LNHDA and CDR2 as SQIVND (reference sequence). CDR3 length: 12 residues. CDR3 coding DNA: TGTGCCACCGCGGATGCGGCCTACGAGCAGTACTTC. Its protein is CATADAAYEQYF.

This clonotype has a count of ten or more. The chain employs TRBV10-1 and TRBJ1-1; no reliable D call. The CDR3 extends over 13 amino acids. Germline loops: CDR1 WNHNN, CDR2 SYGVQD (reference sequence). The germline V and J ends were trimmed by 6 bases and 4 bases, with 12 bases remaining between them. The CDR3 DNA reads TGCGCCAGCAGCCTTGCGGGGAGCACTGAAGCTTTCTTT. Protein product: CASSLAGSTEAFF.

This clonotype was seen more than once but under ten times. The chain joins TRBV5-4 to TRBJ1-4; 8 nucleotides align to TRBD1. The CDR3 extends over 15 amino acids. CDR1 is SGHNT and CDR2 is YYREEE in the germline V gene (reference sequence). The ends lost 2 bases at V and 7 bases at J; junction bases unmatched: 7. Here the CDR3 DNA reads TGTGCCAGCAGCTTATCTGCAGGGGGCGGTGAAAAACTGTTTTTT. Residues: CASSLSAGGGEKLFF. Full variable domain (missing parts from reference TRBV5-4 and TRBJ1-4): ETGVTQSPTHLIKTRGQQVTLRCSSQSGHNTVSWYQQALGQGPQFIFQYYREEENGRGNFPPRFSGLQFPNYSSELNVNALELDDSALYLCASSLSAGGGEKLFFGSGTQLSVL.